The rows below give T cell receptor beta chains drawn from one sample of a study of shared clonotypes between healthy human individuals. Sequencing was performed with immunoSEQ multiplex PCR; in TCRdb, only in-frame clones are kept and a portion is missing. The repertoire holds a few million clones, with about 92% as singletons. Material: naive CD4+ T cells sorted from blood. These receptors originate from a young man in good health. CDR3s include the opening cysteine and the closing phenylalanine or tryptophan. D genes are given only for firm matches. Some rows mark clone size as missing; the rest say once, few, many or name a class of expanded clone.

J,size,V,D,CDR3,DNA
TRBJ2-1,.,TRBV28,TRBD2,CASSGTSGGNYNEQFF,TGTGCCAGCAGTGGGACTAGCGGGGGGAACTACAATGAGCAGTTCTTC
TRBJ2-3,.,TRBV19,.,CASSPWTSGTGGTQYF,TGTGCCAGTAGCCCTTGGACTAGCGGGACAGGGGGCACGCAGTATTTT
TRBJ1-4,once,TRBV15,.,CATPTGNGEKLFF,TGTGCCACCCCGACAGGAAACGGTGAAAAACTGTTTTTT
TRBJ2-7,.,TRBV5-1,.,CASSLAVGAGEQYF,TGCGCCAGCAGCTTGGCAGTAGGGGCTGGGGAGCAGTACTTC
TRBJ1-1,.,TRBV5-1,.,CASSLTPGNTEAFF,TGCGCCAGCAGCTTAACGCCTGGGAACACTGAAGCTTTCTTT
TRBJ2-5,.,TRBV4-1,.,CASSQGLIETQYF,TGCGCCAGCAGCCAAGGACTAATAGAGACCCAGTACTTC
TRBJ2-5,.,TRBV2,.,CASSGQGETQYF,TGTGCCAGCAGTGGACAAGGAGAGACCCAGTACTTC
TRBJ2-3,.,TRBV11-2,TRBD2,CASSLGGGETDTQYF,TGTGCCAGCAGTTTAGGCGGGGGGGAGACAGATACGCAGTATTTT
TRBJ1-2,.,TRBV23-1,.,CASSPGSEGNYGYTF,TGCGCCAGCAGTCCAGGGTCGGAGGGCAACTATGGCTACACCTTC
TRBJ2-7,.,TRBV18,TRBD1,CASSQGTGGPYEQYF,TGTGCCAGCTCACAAGGGACAGGGGGTCCCTACGAGCAGTACTTC
TRBJ2-1,.,TRBV20-1,.,CSAKGYNEQFF,TGCAGTGCCAAGGGTTACAATGAGCAGTTCTTC
TRBJ1-6,.,TRBV7-9,TRBD1,CASSRIDGQGIHSPLHF,TGTGCCAGCAGCAGGATAGATGGACAGGGGATCCATTCACCCCTCCACTTT
TRBJ1-1,.,TRBV6-1,.,CASSDPGHLNTEAFF,TGTGCCAGCAGTGACCCGGGACACCTGAACACTGAAGCTTTCTTT
TRBJ1-1,.,TRBV18,.,CASSPPVNTEAFF,TGTGCCAGCTCACCACCCGTGAACACTGAAGCTTTCTTT
TRBJ2-7,.,TRBV21-1,.,CASSSQPLVGQTSITRSYEQYF,TGTGCCAGCAGCAGCCAACCCCTAGTGGGACAGACTTCTATAACCCGATCCTACGAGCAGTACTTC
TRBJ2-3,.,TRBV5-4,TRBD2,CASSLTSGSFADTQYF,TGTGCCAGCAGCTTAACTAGCGGGAGTTTCGCAGATACGCAGTATTTT
TRBJ1-1,.,TRBV4-1,.,CASSQDRGRSEAFF,TGCGCCAGCAGCCAAGATAGGGGACGAAGTGAAGCTTTCTTT
TRBJ1-4,.,TRBV11-2,.,CASSLYRATNEKLFF,TGTGCCAGCAGTTTATACAGAGCAACTAATGAAAAACTGTTTTTT
TRBJ2-1,once,TRBV19,.,CASSISSRLNEQFF,TGTGCCAGTAGTATCTCCTCCCGTTTGAATGAGCAGTTCTTC
TRBJ1-4,.,TRBV5-8,.,CASSFGFVSNEKLFF,TGTGCCAGCAGCTTTGGATTTGTCAGCAATGAAAAACTGTTTTTT
TRBJ1-4,.,TRBV4-3,.,CASSQDLVATNEKLFF,TGCGCCAGCAGCCAAGATTTAGTTGCAACTAATGAAAAACTGTTTTTT
TRBJ2-7,.,TRBV6-6,TRBD2,CASKAGGRSEQYF,TGTGCCAGTAAAGCGGGGGGTCGGAGCGAGCAGTACTTC
TRBJ2-5,.,TRBV2,TRBD2,CASSQAGAREETQYF,TGTGCCAGCTCTCAGGCGGGAGCGCGGGAAGAGACCCAGTACTTC
TRBJ1-2,.,TRBV5-1,.,CASSLADNYGYTF,TGCGCCAGCAGCTTGGCAGATAACTATGGCTACACCTTC
TRBJ1-1,.,TRBV30,TRBD1,CAWSVGLGQAEAFF,TGTGCCTGGAGTGTAGGCCTTGGACAGGCAGAAGCTTTCTTT
TRBJ2-7,.,TRBV28,.,CASSSPTPGPHEQYF,TGTGCCAGCAGTTCTCCGACGCCGGGGCCCCACGAGCAGTACTTC
TRBJ1-5,.,TRBV28,.,CASSPSSLRNQPQHF,TGTGCCAGCAGTCCCTCCTCCCTTCGCAATCAGCCCCAGCATTTT
TRBJ1-2,.,TRBV6-5,TRBD1,CASSYSRGTANPGYTF,TGTGCCAGCAGTTACTCGAGGGGGACAGCTAACCCTGGCTACACCTTC
TRBJ1-3,.,TRBV6-5,.,CASSYSTAGNTIYF,TGTGCCAGCAGTTACTCGACAGCCGGAAACACCATATATTTT
TRBJ2-5,.,TRBV6-1,TRBD1,CASSEELGTGFRETQYF,TGTGCCAGCAGTGAAGAATTGGGGACAGGGTTCCGAGAGACCCAGTACTTC
TRBJ2-7,.,TRBV7-2,.,CASSLGIEQYF,TGTGCCAGCAGCTTAGGGATCGAGCAGTACTTC
TRBJ1-3,.,TRBV30,.,CAWSVLGNTIYF,TGTGCCTGGAGTGTACTTGGAAACACCATATATTTT
TRBJ2-2,.,TRBV28,.,CASSLTRIDRSNTGELFF,TGTGCCAGCAGTTTGACCCGAATCGACAGGTCGAACACCGGGGAGCTGTTTTTT
TRBJ2-3,.,TRBV7-9,.,CASSSPTGGGVDTQYF,TGTGCCAGCAGCTCCCCGACCGGAGGGGGAGTGGATACGCAGTATTTT
TRBJ1-6,.,TRBV9,.,CASSRGDIGNSPLHF,TGTGCCAGCAGCCGTGGGGACATTGGCAATTCACCCCTCCACTTT
TRBJ1-1,.,TRBV4-1,.,CASSQDHLALNTEAFF,TGCGCCAGCAGCCAAGATCATCTCGCCCTGAACACTGAAGCTTTCTTT
TRBJ1-1,.,TRBV25-1,.,CASSDGSGLGTEAFF,TGTGCCAGCAGTGACGGTTCAGGGTTGGGCACTGAAGCTTTCTTT
TRBJ2-5,.,TRBV15,TRBD1,CATSGHGRQGQQETQYF,TGTGCCACCAGCGGTCATGGAAGACAGGGACAGCAAGAGACCCAGTACTTC
TRBJ2-2,.,TRBV4-2,.,CASSQELGKNTGELFF,TGTGCCAGCAGCCAAGAGTTGGGCAAGAACACCGGGGAGCTGTTTTTT
TRBJ2-1,.,TRBV11-2,TRBD2,CASSLSSGAFF,TGTGCCAGCAGCTTGAGTAGCGGGGCGTTCTTC
TRBJ1-4,.,TRBV6-1,.,CASSGLHQPPEKLFF,TGTGCCAGCAGTGGTCTCCACCAACCCCCTGAAAAACTGTTTTTT
TRBJ2-5,.,TRBV30,TRBD2,CAWAGGPQETQYF,TGTGCCTGGGCGGGGGGGCCGCAAGAGACCCAGTACTTC
TRBJ2-2,once,TRBV2,TRBD1,CASSPYRGGELFF,TGTGCCAGCAGTCCTTACAGGGGCGGGGAGCTGTTTTTT
TRBJ1-1,.,TRBV7-9,.,CASSPKGTLNTEAFF,TGTGCCAGCAGCCCAAAGGGGACCCTGAACACTGAAGCTTTCTTT
TRBJ2-7,.,TRBV5-1,.,CASSLDVGTHEQYF,TGCGCCAGCAGCTTGGATGTAGGCACCCACGAGCAGTACTTC
TRBJ2-3,.,TRBV7-2,TRBD2,CASTLRPPTSGLIDTQYF,TGTGCCAGCACCCTCAGGCCCCCGACTAGCGGGTTGATAGATACGCAGTATTTT
TRBJ1-2,.,TRBV10-1,.,CASRGSYGYTF,TGCGCCAGCAGGGGGAGCTATGGCTACACCTTC
TRBJ2-5,.,TRBV30,.,CAWRGAGRETQYF,TGTGCCTGGAGGGGCGCGGGCAGGGAGACCCAGTACTTC
TRBJ1-1,.,TRBV5-4,.,CATTEGGGTEAFF,TGTGCTACTACTGAGGGGGGGGGCACTGAAGCTTTCTTT
TRBJ2-7,.,TRBV2,TRBD1,CASSGTGGSEQYF,TGTGCCAGCAGCGGGACAGGGGGCAGCGAGCAGTACTTC
TRBJ2-5,.,TRBV7-7,TRBD1,CASSLGGQIQETQYF,TGTGCTAGCAGCTTAGGGGGACAGATCCAAGAGACCCAGTACTTC
TRBJ2-1,.,TRBV19,TRBD2,CASSRLAGDTEQFF,TGTGCCAGTAGTCGACTAGCGGGAGACACTGAGCAGTTCTTC